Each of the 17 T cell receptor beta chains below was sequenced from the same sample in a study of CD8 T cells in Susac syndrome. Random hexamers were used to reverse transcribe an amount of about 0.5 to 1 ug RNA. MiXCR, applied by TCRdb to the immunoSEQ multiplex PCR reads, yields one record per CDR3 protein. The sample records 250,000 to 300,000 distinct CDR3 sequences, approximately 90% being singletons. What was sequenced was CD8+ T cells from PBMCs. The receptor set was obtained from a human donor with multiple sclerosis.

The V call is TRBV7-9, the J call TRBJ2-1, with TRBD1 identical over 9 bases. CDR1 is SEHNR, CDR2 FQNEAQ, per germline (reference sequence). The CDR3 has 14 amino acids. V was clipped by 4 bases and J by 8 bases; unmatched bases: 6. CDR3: CASSSGTGRDEQFF. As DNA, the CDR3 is TGTGCCAGCAGCTCCGGGACAGGGCGCGATGAGCAGTTCTTC.

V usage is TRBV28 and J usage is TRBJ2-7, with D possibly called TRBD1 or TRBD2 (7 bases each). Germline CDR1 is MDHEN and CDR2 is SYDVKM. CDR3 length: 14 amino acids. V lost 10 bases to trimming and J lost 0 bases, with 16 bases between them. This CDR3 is CATRGGGSSYEQYF. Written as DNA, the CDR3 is TGTGCCACCAGGGGGGGCGGGAGCTCCTACGAGCAGTACTTC.

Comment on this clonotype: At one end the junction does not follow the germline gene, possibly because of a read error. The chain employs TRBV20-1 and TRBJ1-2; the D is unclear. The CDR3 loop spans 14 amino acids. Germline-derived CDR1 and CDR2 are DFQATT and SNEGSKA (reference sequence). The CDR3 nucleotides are TGCAGTGCTGGAGAAATGGCGTGGGGTGATGGCTACACCTTC. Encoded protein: CSAGEMAWGDGYTF.

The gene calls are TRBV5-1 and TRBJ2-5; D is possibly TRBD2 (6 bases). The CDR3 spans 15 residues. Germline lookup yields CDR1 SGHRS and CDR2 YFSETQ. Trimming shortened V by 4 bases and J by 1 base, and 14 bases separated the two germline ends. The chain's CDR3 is CASSEDSGFQETQYF. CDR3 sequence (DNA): TGCGCCAGCAGCGAAGATAGCGGATTCCAAGAGACCCAGTACTTC.

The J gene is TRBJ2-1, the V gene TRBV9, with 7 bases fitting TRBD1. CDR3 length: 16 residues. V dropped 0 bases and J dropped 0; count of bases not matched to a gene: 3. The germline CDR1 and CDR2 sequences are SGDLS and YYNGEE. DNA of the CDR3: TGTGCCAGCAGCGTAGTGGGGACAGTCTCCTACAATGAGCAGTTCTTC. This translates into CASSVVGTVSYNEQFF.

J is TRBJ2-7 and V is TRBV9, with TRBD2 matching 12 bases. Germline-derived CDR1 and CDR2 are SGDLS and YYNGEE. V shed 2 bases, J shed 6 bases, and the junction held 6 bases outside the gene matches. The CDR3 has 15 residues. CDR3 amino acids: CASSVGLAGMVEQYF. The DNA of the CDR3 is TGTGCCAGCAGCGTTGGACTAGCGGGGATGGTCGAGCAGTACTTC.

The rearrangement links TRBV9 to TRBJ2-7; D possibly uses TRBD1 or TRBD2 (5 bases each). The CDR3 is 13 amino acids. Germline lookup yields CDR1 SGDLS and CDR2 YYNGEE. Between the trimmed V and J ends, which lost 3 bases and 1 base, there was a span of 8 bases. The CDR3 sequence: CASSEGSSYEQYF. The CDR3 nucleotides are TGTGCCAGCAGCGAGGGGAGTTCCTACGAGCAGTACTTC. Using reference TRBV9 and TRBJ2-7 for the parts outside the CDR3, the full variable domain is DSGVTQTPKHLITATGQRVTLRCSPRSGDLSVYWYQQSLDQGLQFLIQYYNGEERAKGNILERFSAQQFPDLHSELNLSSLELGDSALYFCASSEGSSYEQYFGPGTRLTVT.

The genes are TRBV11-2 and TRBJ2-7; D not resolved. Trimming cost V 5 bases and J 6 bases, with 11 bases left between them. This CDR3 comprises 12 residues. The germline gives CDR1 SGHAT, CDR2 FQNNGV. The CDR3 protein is CASSESVGEQYF. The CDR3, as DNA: TGTGCCAGCAGCGAGAGTGTGGGCGAGCAGTACTTC.

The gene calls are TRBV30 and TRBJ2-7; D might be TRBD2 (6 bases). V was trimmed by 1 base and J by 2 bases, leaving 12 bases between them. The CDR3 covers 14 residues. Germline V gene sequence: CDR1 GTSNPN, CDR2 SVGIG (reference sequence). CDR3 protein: CAWSAYSGPYEQYF. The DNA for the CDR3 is TGTGCCTGGAGTGCCTATAGCGGACCCTACGAGCAGTACTTC.

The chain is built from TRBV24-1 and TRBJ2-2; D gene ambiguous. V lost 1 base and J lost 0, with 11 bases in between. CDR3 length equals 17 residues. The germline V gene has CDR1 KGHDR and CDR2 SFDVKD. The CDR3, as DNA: TGTGCCACCAGTGATTTCCGGATCCACGCGAACACCGGGGAGCTGTTTTTT. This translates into CATSDFRIHANTGELFF.

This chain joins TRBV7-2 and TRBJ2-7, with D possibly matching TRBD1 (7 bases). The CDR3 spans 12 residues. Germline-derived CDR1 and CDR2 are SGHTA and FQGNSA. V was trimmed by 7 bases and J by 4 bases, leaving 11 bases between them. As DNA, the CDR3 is TGTGCCAGCACCCAGGGGGGTTACGAGCAGTACTTC. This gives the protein CASTQGGYEQYF.

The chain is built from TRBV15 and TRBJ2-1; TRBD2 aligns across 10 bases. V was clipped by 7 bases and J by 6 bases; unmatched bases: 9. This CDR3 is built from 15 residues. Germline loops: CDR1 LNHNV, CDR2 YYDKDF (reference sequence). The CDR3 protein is CATTPGLANLNEQFF. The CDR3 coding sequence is TGTGCCACCACCCCGGGACTAGCGAATCTCAATGAGCAGTTCTTC.

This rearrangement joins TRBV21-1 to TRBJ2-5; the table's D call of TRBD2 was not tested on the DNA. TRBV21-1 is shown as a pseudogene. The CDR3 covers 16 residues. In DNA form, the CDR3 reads TGTGCCAGCATCCAAGGGCTAGCGGGCCACCAAGAGACCCAGTACTTC. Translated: CASIQGLAGHQETQYF.

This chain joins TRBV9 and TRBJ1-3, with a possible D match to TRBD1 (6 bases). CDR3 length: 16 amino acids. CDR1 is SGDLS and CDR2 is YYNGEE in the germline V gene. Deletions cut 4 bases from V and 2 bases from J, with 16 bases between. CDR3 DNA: TGTGCCAGCAGCTCCCCAATACAGGGAGCTGGAAACACCATATATTTT. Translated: CASSSPIQGAGNTIYF.

The chain's CDR3 is CASSLSGLIQETQYF. The CDR3 nucleotides read TGTGCCAGCAGCTTATCGGGACTCATCCAAGAGACCCAGTACTTC. J is TRBJ2-5 and V is TRBV9; the D gene is possibly TRBD2 (6 bases). Between the trimmed V and J ends, which lost 4 bases and 1 base, there was a span of 14 bases. The germline gives CDR1 SGDLS, CDR2 YYNGEE. There are 15 residues in the CDR3.

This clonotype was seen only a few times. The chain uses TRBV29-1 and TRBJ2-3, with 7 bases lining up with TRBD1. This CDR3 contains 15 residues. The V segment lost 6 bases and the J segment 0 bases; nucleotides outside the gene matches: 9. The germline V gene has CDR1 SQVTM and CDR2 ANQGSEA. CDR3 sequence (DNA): TGCAGCGTCTCCGGGACAGTGACTAGCACAGATACGCAGTATTTT. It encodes CSVSGTVTSTDTQYF.

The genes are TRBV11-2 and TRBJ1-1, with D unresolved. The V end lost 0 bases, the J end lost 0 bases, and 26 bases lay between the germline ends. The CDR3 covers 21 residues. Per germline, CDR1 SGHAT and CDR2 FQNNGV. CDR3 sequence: CASSLDPVSGFSAWLNTEAFF. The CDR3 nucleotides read TGTGCCAGCAGCTTAGATCCTGTGTCGGGTTTTTCGGCATGGTTGAACACTGAAGCTTTCTTT. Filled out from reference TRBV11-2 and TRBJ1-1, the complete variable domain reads EAGVAQSPRYKIIEKRQSVAFWCNPISGHATLYWYQQILGQGPKLLIQFQNNGVVDDSQLPKDRFSAERLKGVDSTLKIQPAKLEDSAVYLCASSLDPVSGFSAWLNTEAFFGQGTRLTVV.